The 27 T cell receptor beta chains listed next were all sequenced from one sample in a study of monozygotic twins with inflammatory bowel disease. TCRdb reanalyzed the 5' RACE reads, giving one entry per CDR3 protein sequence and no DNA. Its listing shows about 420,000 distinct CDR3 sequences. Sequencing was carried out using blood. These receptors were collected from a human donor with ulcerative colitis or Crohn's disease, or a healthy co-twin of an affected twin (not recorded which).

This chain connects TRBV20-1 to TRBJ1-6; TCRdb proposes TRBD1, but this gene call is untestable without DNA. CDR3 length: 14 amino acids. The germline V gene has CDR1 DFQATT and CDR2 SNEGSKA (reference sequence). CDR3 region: CSARAQGYNSPLHF.

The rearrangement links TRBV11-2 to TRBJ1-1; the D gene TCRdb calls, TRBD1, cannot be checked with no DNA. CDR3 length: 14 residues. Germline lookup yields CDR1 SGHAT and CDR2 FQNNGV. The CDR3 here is CASSAGQTNTEAFF.

The CDR3 loop is CASSAGTEAFF. V usage is TRBV2 and J usage is TRBJ1-1. CDR1 is SNHLY, CDR2 FYNNEI, per germline. The CDR3 runs 11 residues.

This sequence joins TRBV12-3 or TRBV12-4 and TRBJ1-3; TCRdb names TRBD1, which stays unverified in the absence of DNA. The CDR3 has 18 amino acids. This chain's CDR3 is CASSLLGGHRGPGNTIYF.

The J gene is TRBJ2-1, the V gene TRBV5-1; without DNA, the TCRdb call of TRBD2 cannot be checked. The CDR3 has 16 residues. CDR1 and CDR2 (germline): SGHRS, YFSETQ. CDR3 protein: CASSLRLAGGNNEQFF.

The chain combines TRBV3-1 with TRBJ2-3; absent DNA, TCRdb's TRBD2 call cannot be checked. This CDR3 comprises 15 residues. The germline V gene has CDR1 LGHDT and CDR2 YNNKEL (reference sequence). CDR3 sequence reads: CASSRRLAGADTQYF.

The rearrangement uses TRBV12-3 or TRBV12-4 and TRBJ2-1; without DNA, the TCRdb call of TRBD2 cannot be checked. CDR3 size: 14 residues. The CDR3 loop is CASRRVALYNEQFF.

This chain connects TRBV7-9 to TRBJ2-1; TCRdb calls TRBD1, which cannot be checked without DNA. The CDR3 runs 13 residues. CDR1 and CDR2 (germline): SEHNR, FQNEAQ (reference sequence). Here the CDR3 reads CAGRQALYNEQFF.

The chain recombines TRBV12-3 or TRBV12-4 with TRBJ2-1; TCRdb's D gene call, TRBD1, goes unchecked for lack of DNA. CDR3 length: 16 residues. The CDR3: CASSWLRVPRDNEQFF.

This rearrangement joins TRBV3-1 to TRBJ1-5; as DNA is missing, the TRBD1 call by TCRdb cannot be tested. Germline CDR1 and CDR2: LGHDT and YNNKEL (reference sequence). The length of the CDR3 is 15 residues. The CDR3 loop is CASSQGGTVRQPQHF.

CDR3 sequence: CASSPGQGSSYNSPLHF. V is TRBV6-1 and J is TRBJ1-6; TCRdb gives TRBD1 as the D gene, but with no DNA this cannot be confirmed. Germline values: CDR1 MNHNS, CDR2 SASEGT. The CDR3 length is 17 residues.

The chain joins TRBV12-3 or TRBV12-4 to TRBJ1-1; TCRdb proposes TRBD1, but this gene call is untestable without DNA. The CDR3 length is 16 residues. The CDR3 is CASSFGGRVRGTEAFF.

The CDR3 sequence: CAISGKQGESTDTQYF. The chain is built from TRBV10-3 and TRBJ2-3; TCRdb's assignment of TRBD1 cannot be checked, as there is no DNA. This CDR3 comprises 16 residues. The germline V gene encodes CDR1 ENHRY and CDR2 SYGVKD.

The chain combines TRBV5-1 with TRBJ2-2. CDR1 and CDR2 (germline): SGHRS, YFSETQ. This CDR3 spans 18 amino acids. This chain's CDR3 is CASSLETSAFANTGELFF.

CDR3 region: CASSSLGQSNYEQYF. The rearrangement joins TRBV12-3 or TRBV12-4 to TRBJ2-7; the TCRdb D gene call, TRBD1, has no DNA to confirm it. CDR3 length equals 15 residues.

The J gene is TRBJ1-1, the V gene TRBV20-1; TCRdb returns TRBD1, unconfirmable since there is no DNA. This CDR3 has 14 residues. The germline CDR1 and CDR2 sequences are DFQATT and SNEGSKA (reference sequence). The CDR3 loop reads CSASAPAGQEEAFF.

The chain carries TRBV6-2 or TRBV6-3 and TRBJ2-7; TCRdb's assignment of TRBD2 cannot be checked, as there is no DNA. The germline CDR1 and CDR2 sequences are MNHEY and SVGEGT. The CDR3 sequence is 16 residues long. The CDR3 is CASSTGWAGAPYEQYF.

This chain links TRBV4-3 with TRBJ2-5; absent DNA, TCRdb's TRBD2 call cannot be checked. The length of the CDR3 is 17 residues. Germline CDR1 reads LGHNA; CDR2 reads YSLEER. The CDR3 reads CASSQSWSGGPQETQYF.

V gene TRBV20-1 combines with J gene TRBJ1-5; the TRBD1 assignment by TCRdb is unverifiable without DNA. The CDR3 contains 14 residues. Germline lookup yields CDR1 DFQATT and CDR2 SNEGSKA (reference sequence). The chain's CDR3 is CSATQGGWNQPQHF.

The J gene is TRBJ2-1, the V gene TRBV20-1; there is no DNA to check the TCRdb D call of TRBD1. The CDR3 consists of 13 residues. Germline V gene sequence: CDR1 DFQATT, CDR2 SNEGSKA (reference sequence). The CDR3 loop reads CSAYLGAYNEQFF.

The CDR3 loop is CASRGFSETQYF. This chain joins TRBV2 and TRBJ2-5. Per germline, CDR1 SNHLY and CDR2 FYNNEI. This CDR3 comprises 12 residues.

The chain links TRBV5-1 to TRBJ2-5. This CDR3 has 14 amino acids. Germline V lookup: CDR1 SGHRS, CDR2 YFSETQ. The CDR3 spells CASSLGPGAETQYF.

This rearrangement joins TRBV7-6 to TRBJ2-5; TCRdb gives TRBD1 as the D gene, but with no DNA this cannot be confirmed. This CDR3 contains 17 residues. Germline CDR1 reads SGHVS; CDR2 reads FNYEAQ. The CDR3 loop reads CASSLGGFGGRQETQYF. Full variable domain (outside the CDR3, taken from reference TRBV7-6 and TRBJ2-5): GAGVSQSPRYKVTKRGQDVALRCDPISGHVSLYWYRQALGQGPEFLTYFNYEAQQDKSGLPNDRFSAERPEGSISTLTIQRTEQRDSAMYRCASSLGGFGGRQETQYFGPGTRLLVL.

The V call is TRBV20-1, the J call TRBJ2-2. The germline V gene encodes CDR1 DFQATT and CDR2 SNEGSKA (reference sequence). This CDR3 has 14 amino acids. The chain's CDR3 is CSAMTGTNTGELFF.

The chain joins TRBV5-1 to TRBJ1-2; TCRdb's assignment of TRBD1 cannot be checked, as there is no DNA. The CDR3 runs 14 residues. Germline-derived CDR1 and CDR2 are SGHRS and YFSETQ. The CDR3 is CASSLWTEAYGYTF.

CDR3 in amino acids: CASSLVRDGPKQYF. The rearrangement uses TRBV7-9 and TRBJ2-7; the D call from TCRdb, TRBD2, cannot be confirmed without DNA. Germline CDR1 reads SEHNR; CDR2 reads FQNEAQ (reference sequence). CDR3 length: 14 residues.

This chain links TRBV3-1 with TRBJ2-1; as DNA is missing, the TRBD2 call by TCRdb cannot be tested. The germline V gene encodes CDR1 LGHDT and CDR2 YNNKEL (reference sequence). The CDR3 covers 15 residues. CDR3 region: CASSNTSGRYNEQFF.